The 21 T cell receptor beta chains listed next were all sequenced from one sample in a study of T cell repertoires in cytomegalovirus infection. TCRdb reprocessed the reads via MiXCR and lists one record per CDR3 protein. This table holds about 140,000 distinct CDR3 sequences, about 6.5% found once. Sequencing was carried out using PBMCs. The source of these receptors is a human donor in good health (CMV status not recorded). Some clones in this sample may be carry-over from other donors' samples.

Ten or more counts support this clonotype. J is TRBJ1-1 and V is TRBV7-2; D perhaps matches TRBD1 (5 bases). The germline CDR1 and CDR2 sequences are SGHTA and FQGNSA. With 5 bases removed from V and 3 bases from J, the gap between germline ends came to 13 bases. The CDR3 is 14 amino acids. In nucleotides, the CDR3 is TGTGCCAGCAGCCTGGACGGGACGGACACTGAAGCTTTCTTT. The encoded protein is CASSLDGTDTEAFF.

This clonotype has at least ten counts. The V gene is TRBV7-2, the J gene TRBJ1-2, with TRBD1 as a possible D gene (6 bases). This CDR3 contains 17 residues. Trimming left V 5 bases short and J 1 base short, with 20 bases between. The V gene's germline CDR1 is SGHTA and CDR2 FQGNSA. Written as DNA, the CDR3 is TGTGCCAGCAGCCCCTTTGGGGGCCTGGTTGGTAACTATGGCTACACCTTC. Encoded protein: CASSPFGGLVGNYGYTF.

V usage is TRBV2 and J usage is TRBJ1-2; 7 bases map to TRBD1. The CDR3 runs 14 residues. With V trimmed by 5 bases and J by 5 bases, 8 bases remained unmatched. The germline V gene has CDR1 SNHLY and CDR2 FYNNEI. CDR3 residues: CASSPPDRPYGYTF. CDR3 DNA sequence: TGTGCCAGCAGTCCCCCGGACAGGCCTTATGGCTACACCTTC.

This clonotype was counted ten times or more. The J gene is TRBJ2-4, the V gene TRBV7-9; D gene uncertain. The CDR3 consists of 16 residues. The germline V and J ends were trimmed by 1 base and 1 base, with 11 bases remaining between them. Per the germline V gene, CDR1 is SEHNR and CDR2 is FQNEAQ (reference sequence). The CDR3 nucleotides are TGTGCCAGCAGCTTAGGGGTTCCTGCGGCCAAAAACATTCAGTACTTC. Protein: CASSLGVPAAKNIQYF.

This clonotype was observed at least ten times. This chain joins TRBV7-2 and TRBJ2-5; tentatively, D is TRBD2 (6 bases). Germline V gives CDR1 SGHTA, CDR2 FQGNSA. V was clipped by 3 bases and J by 3 bases, with 14 bases between them. The CDR3 has 15 residues. The chain's CDR3 is CASSLGRGWEETQYF. CDR3 DNA sequence: TGTGCCAGCAGCTTGGGACGGGGGTGGGAAGAGACCCAGTACTTC. Using reference TRBV7-2 and TRBJ2-5 for the parts outside the CDR3, the full variable domain is GAGVSQSPSNKVTEKGKDVELRCDPISGHTALYWYRQSLGQGLEFLIYFQGNSAPDKSGLPSDRFSAERTGGSVSTLTIQRTQQEDSAVYLCASSLGRGWEETQYFGPGTRLLVL.

This clonotype occurred many times. The CDR3 DNA reads TGTGCCAGCAGCGGGGACGGATCCTACGAGCAGTACTTC. Translating it yields CASSGDGSYEQYF. This chain joins TRBV7-9 and TRBJ2-7; the D gene could be TRBD1 or TRBD2 (5 bases each). V shed 5 bases and J shed 1 base, with 9 bases lying between them. This CDR3 has 13 amino acids. Per the germline V gene, CDR1 is SEHNR and CDR2 is FQNEAQ (reference sequence).

This sequence joins TRBV19 and TRBJ1-4; D unresolved. Trimming pared 4 bases from V and 8 bases from J, leaving 17 bases between. This CDR3 contains 15 residues. Germline CDR1 is LNHDA and CDR2 is SQIVND (reference sequence). CDR3 in DNA: TGTGCCAGTAGTACCGGACGGTCTAGACGGGAAAAACTGTTTTTT. Translating gives CASSTGRSRREKLFF.

The chain links TRBV24-1 to TRBJ2-5; weak D call: TRBD1 (6 bases). The germline V gene has CDR1 KGHDR and CDR2 SFDVKD. V was shortened by 4 bases and J by 2 bases, with 10 bases between the two germline ends. The CDR3 spans 14 residues. The CDR3 DNA is TGTGCCACCAGTGAGGGACAAAAACAAGAGACCCAGTACTTC. This sequence encodes CATSEGQKQETQYF.

The chain has TRBV7-9 and TRBJ1-1; D not resolved. V was pared by 5 bases and J by 4 bases, with 14 bases between. CDR3 length: 14 residues. Germline CDR1 is SEHNR and CDR2 is FQNEAQ (reference sequence). CDR3 region: CASSPRRAITEAFF. CDR3 DNA sequence: TGTGCCAGCAGCCCAAGAAGGGCGATCACTGAAGCTTTCTTT.

This clonotype was counted ten times or more. The gene calls are TRBV6-6 and TRBJ2-3; D unclear. V was trimmed by 0 bases and J by 0 bases, leaving 13 bases between them. The V gene's germline CDR1 is MNHNY and CDR2 SVGAGI (reference sequence). The CDR3 sequence is 17 residues long. As DNA, the CDR3 is TGTGCCAGCAGTTACTCTGGTGTTCGCGGAAGCACAGATACGCAGTATTTT. This encodes CASSYSGVRGSTDTQYF.

This clonotype has a handful of counts. The rearrangement joins TRBV12-3 or TRBV12-4 to TRBJ2-5, with 9 nucleotides matching TRBD2. This CDR3 has 16 amino acids. V lost 5 bases to trimming and J lost 9 bases; unmatched junction nucleotides: 16. The CDR3 here is CASSPLSGSRIWSQYF. CDR3 bases: TGTGCCAGCAGTCCCCTTAGCGGGAGTCGTATATGGTCCCAGTACTTC.

This sequence joins TRBV7-2 and TRBJ1-2; possible D gene TRBD1, 5 bases. The CDR3 loop spans 13 amino acids. Germline loops: CDR1 SGHTA, CDR2 FQGNSA. V shed 5 bases and J shed 4 bases, with 11 bases lying between them. CDR3 sequence (DNA): TGTGCCAGCAGCCCCGGGGCCCCCTATGGCTACACCTTC. This translates into CASSPGAPYGYTF.

This clonotype was seen only a few times. This chain uses TRBV2 with TRBJ2-1, with D tentatively TRBD2 (6 bases). Germline V gene sequence: CDR1 SNHLY, CDR2 FYNNEI. V lost 6 bases and J lost 8, with 23 bases in between. The CDR3 sequence is 16 residues long. The CDR3 coding sequence is TGTGCCAGCAGGATGCGAGGCGGGGCAATTCGTTATGAGCAGTTCTTC. Amino acid sequence: CASRMRGGAIRYEQFF.

This clonotype showed up many times. V and J are TRBV20-1 and TRBJ1-6, with D possibly being TRBD1 (5 bases). The germline gives CDR1 DFQATT, CDR2 SNEGSKA (reference sequence). V dropped 2 bases and J dropped 7 bases, with 15 bases sitting between them. This CDR3 contains 15 residues. CDR3 residues: CSARWVQGRNSPLHF. The CDR3, as DNA: TGCAGTGCTAGATGGGTTCAGGGAAGGAATTCACCCCTCCACTTT.

This clonotype was counted between two and nine times. The chain combines TRBV2 with TRBJ2-7; D may be TRBD1 (5 bases). Trimming took off 6 bases at V and 2 bases at J, with 14 bases between the two ends. Per germline, CDR1 SNHLY and CDR2 FYNNEI. The CDR3 is 14 residues long. In DNA form, the CDR3 reads TGTGCCAGCAGGGTAACAGGCTTAGCCTACGAGCAGTACTTC. Translation: CASRVTGLAYEQYF.

This clonotype was detected only a few times. This chain uses TRBV11-1 with TRBJ1-1; D is unclear. Trimming stripped 7 bases from V and 1 base from J, with 13 bases between. The CDR3 sequence is 14 residues long. Germline lookup yields CDR1 SGHAT and CDR2 FQDESV (reference sequence). CDR3 coding DNA: TGTGCCAGCACCCGCGGGGATAAGAACACTGAAGCTTTCTTT. Translating gives CASTRGDKNTEAFF.

Only a few counts were recorded for this clonotype. This chain uses TRBV2 with TRBJ2-1; TRBD2 agrees at 7 bases. Germline CDR1 and CDR2: SNHLY and FYNNEI. V lost 2 bases to trimming and J lost 4 bases; unmatched junction nucleotides: 5. This CDR3 contains 15 residues. CDR3 nucleotides: TGTGCCAGCAGTGAAAGTCTAGCGGCATACAATGAGCAGTTCTTC. This gives the protein CASSESLAAYNEQFF.

This clonotype came up many times. The chain links TRBV6-8 to TRBJ2-2, with 8 bases lining up with TRBD2. CDR1 and CDR2 (germline): MNHGY, SAAAGT. The V gene end was trimmed by 0 bases and the J gene end by 6 bases; junction bases not matched to a gene: 6. This CDR3 spans 16 amino acids. CDR3: CASSYSPGGSSGELFF. CDR3 sequence (DNA): TGTGCCAGCAGTTACTCGCCGGGGGGGAGCTCCGGGGAGCTGTTTTTT.

This clonotype has at least ten counts. The V call is TRBV7-2, the J call TRBJ2-7, with D unresolved. Germline CDR1 and CDR2: SGHTA and FQGNSA. Trimming took 3 bases from V and 9 from J, leaving 18 bases between them. The CDR3 consists of 14 residues. The CDR3 region is CASSFRVGYERQYF. CDR3 nucleotides: TGTGCCAGCAGCTTCCGCGTTGGCTACGAGCGGCAGTACTTC.

Remarks on this clonotype: A much larger clone lies a single base off, so this may be a read error. V gene TRBV30 combines with J gene TRBJ2-3; D is perhaps TRBD2 (6 bases). The germline V gene has CDR1 GTSNPN and CDR2 SVGIG (reference sequence). This CDR3 contains 14 residues. Here the CDR3 DNA reads TGTGCCTGGAAAGCGGGTGTCGTCACAGATACGAAGTATTTT. Its translation is CAWKAGVVTDTKYF. The full variable domain, its missing parts supplied by reference TRBV30 and TRBJ2-3, is SQTIHQWPATLVQPVGSPLSLECTVEGTSNPNLYWYRQAAGRGLQLLFYSVGIGQISSEVPQNLSASRPQDRQFILSSKKLLLSDSGFYLCAWKAGVVTDTKYFGPGTRLTVL.

Details on this clonotype: A much larger clone differs by one base, so this may be a read error. The chain joins TRBV6-1 to TRBJ1-2; no definite D call. The CDR3 covers 13 residues. V lost 9 bases, J lost 2 bases, and 13 bases lay in between. Germline-derived CDR1 and CDR2 are MNHNS and SASEGT. The CDR3 spells CASQGCPNYGYTF. In DNA, the CDR3 is TGTGCCAGTCAAGGGTGCCCCAACTATGGCTACACCTTC.